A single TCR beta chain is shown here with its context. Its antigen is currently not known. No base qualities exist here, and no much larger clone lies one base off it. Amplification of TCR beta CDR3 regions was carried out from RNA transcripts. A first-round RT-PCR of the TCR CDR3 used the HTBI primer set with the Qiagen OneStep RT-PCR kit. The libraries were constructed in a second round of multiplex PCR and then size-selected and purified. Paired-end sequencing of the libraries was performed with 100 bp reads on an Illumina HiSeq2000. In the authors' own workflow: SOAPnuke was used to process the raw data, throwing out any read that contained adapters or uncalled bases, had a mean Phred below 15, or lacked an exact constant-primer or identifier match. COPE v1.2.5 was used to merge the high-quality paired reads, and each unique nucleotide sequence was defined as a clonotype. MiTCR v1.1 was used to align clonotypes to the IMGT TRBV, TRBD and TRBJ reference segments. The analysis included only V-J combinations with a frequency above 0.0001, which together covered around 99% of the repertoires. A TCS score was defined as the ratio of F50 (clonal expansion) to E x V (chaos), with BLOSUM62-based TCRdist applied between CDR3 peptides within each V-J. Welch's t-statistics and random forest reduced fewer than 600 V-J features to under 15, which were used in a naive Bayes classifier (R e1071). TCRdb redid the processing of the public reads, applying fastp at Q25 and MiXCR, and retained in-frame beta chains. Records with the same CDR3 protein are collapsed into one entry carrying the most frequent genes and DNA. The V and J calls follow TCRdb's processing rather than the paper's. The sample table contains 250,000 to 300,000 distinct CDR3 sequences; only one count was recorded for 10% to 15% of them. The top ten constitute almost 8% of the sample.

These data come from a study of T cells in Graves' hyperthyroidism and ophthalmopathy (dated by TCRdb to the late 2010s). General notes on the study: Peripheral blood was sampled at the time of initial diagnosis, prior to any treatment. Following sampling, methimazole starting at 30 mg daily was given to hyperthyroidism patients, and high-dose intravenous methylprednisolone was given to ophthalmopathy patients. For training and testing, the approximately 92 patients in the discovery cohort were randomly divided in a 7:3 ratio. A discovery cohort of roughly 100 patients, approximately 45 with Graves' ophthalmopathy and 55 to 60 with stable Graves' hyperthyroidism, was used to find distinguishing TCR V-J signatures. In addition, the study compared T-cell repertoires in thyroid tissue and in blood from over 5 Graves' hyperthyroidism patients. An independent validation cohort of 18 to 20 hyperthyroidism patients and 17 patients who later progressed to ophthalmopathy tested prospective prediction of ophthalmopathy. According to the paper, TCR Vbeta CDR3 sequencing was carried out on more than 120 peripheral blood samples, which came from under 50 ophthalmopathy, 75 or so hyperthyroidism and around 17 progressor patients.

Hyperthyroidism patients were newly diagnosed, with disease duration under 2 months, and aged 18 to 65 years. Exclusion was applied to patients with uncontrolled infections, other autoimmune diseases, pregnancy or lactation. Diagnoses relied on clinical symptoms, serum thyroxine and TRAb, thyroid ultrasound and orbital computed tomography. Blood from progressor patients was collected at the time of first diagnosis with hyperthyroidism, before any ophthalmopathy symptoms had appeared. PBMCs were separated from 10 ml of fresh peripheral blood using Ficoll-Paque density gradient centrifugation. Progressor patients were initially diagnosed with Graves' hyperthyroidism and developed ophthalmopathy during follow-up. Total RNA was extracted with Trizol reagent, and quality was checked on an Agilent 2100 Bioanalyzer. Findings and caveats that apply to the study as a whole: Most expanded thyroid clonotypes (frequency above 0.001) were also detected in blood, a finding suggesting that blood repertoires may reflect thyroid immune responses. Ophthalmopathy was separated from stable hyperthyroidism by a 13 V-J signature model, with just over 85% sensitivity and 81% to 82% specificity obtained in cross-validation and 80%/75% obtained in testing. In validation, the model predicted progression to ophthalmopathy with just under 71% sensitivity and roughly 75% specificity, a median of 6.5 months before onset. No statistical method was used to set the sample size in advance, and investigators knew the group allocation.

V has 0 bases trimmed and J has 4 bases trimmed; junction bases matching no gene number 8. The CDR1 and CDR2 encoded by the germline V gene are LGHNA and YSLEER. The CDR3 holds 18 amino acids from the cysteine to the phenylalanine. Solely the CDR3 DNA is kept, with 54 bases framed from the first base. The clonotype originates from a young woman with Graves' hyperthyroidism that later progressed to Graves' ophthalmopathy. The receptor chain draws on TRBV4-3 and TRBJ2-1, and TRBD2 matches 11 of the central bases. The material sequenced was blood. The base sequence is TGCGCCAGCAGCCAAGATGGTCCCCTAGCGGGAGGATACAATGAGCAGTTCTTC. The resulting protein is CASSQDGPLAGGYNEQFF.